The rows below give T cell receptor beta chains drawn from one sample of a study of low-dose radiotherapy and immunotherapy resistance in tumors. TCRdb re-analysed the reads in MiXCR, keeping a single row per CDR3 protein. The table includes around 69,000 distinct CDR3 sequences, around 32% detected once. The input for sequencing was PBMCs, taken before treatment. These receptors originate from a female donor with ovarian cancer. The CDR3 runs from the conserved cysteine through the conserved F or W. Fields, in order: V gene, CDR3 protein.

V: TRBV5-1
CDR3: CASSGTSSSYNEQFF

V: TRBV7-8
CDR3: CASSPDGTLYEQYF

V: TRBV6-1
CDR3: CASSREGVRGYEQYF

V: TRBV20-1
CDR3: CSARPLGTDGYTF

V: TRBV30
CDR3: CAWSVVAGRADTQYF

V: TRBV2
CDR3: CASSVGLAGNEQFF

V: TRBV18
CDR3: CASSKEQGVETEAFF

V: TRBV3-1
CDR3: CASSSGGGGTQYF

V: TRBV25-1
CDR3: CASSGGLGRTDTQYF

V: TRBV23-1
CDR3: CASSSYRGNGELFF

V: TRBV18
CDR3: CASSPGGSNQPQHF

V: TRBV6-2/TRBV6-3
CDR3: CASRQGIGEQYF

V: TRBV6-2/TRBV6-3
CDR3: CASSYSFGSGNNNEQFF

V: TRBV5-1
CDR3: CASSLANRGTNGYTF

V: TRBV11-2
CDR3: CASSITELTDTQYF

V: TRBV5-1
CDR3: CASSGNVDTEAFF

V: TRBV20-1
CDR3: CSAKPGGDEQFF

V: TRBV12-3/TRBV12-4
CDR3: CASRAGQGGNSPLHF

V: TRBV20-1
CDR3: CTPIDESTDTQYF

V: TRBV6-2/TRBV6-3
CDR3: CASTGTHYTGELFF

V: TRBV5-1
CDR3: CASSSSGGINEQYF

V: TRBV6-6
CDR3: CASSTGTSGETQYF

V: TRBV6-1
CDR3: CASSEQGSTGELFF

V: TRBV24-1
CDR3: CATSDFQGSTIYF

V: TRBV11-2
CDR3: CASSSPTGTASSGANVLTF

V: TRBV20-1
CDR3: CSARDGRDRGNSPLHF

V: TRBV29-1
CDR3: CSVTAPHRANTEAFF

V: TRBV5-1
CDR3: CASRRTGSEAFF

V: TRBV20-1
CDR3: CSAEGLAEHVSSYNEQFF

V: TRBV28
CDR3: CAVGRDQPQHF

V: TRBV7-2
CDR3: CASSLGTAYEQYF

V: TRBV6-8
CDR3: CASNGAGTGELFF

V: TRBV12-3/TRBV12-4
CDR3: CASSTGTGVDTGELFF

V: TRBV5-1
CDR3: CASSLSSGGAQETQYF

V: TRBV6-2/TRBV6-3
CDR3: CASRTTGPIYNEQFF

V: TRBV7-9
CDR3: CASSQSGGSTDTQYF

V: TRBV7-3
CDR3: CASSPLAGSNTGELFF

V: TRBV10-3
CDR3: CATPRGGANTGELFF

V: TRBV3-1
CDR3: CASSQAFSYEQYF

V: TRBV10-3
CDR3: CAISDTRHGTGEQFF